Shown below are 29 T cell receptor beta chains from a single sample sequenced in a study of beta chain features in type 1 diabetes. Findings and limits, study-wide: Type 1 diabetes patients had moderately but significantly shorter TCRB CDR3s in all four CD4+ subsets.

The whole isolated RNA underwent reverse transcription, so sequencing captured expressed TCRB transcripts. Profiled with immunoSEQ multiplex PCR; TCRdb holds only in-frame clones, not every one. The sample has hundreds of thousands of clones, 11% seen once. No antigen is known for these receptors. The source material was naive CD4+ T cells from blood. These receptor sequences come from a man aged 25 to 45 with type 1 diabetes.

The V and J genes are TRBV12-5 and TRBJ2-3; tentatively, D is TRBD1 (5 bases). Germline CDR1 reads LGHNT; CDR2 reads FRNRAP. This CDR3 is 16 amino acids long. Deletions cut 1 base from V and 0 bases from J, with 11 bases between. The CDR3 protein is CASGLGLGPSTDTQYF. The CDR3 bases are TGTGCTAGTGGTTTGGGACTGGGGCCGAGCACAGATACGCAGTATTTT.

This clone has more than one count but fewer than ten. The chain carries TRBV5-1 and TRBJ1-6, with D possibly being TRBD1 (6 bases). Between the trimmed V and J ends, which lost 2 bases and 8 bases, there was a span of 11 bases. Germline V gene lookup returns CDR1 SGHRS and CDR2 YFSETQ. This CDR3 comprises 14 residues. The CDR3 DNA follows: TGCGCCAGCAGCTTTGTCAGGGGTGATTCACCCCTCCACTTT. It translates to CASSFVRGDSPLHF.

This clone was counted only a few times. The gene calls are TRBV7-2 and TRBJ2-3; D is perhaps TRBD1 (6 bases). The CDR3 is made up of 15 amino acids. The V end was cut by 5 bases, the J end by 4 bases, with 16 bases between. CDR1 and CDR2 from the germline V gene are SGHTA and FQGNSA. This CDR3 is CASSAQGPGSDTQYF. CDR3 sequence (DNA): TGTGCCAGCAGCGCACAGGGCCCGGGGTCAGATACGCAGTATTTT.

This clone has more than one count but fewer than ten. This chain links TRBV12-5 with TRBJ1-5; D is unresolved. Germline V gives CDR1 LGHNT, CDR2 FRNRAP. The CDR3 spans 15 residues. The V gene lost 1 base and the J gene lost 0 bases, with 7 bases spanning the gap. The DNA of the CDR3 is TGTGCTAGTGGTTTGGGAACCTATAGCAATCAGCCCCAGCATTTT. It translates to CASGLGTYSNQPQHF. Full variable domain (rest looked up from reference TRBV12-5 and TRBJ1-5): DARVTQTPRHKVTEMGQEVTMRCQPILGHNTVFWYRQTMMQGLELLAYFRNRAPLDDSGMPKDRFSAEMPDATLATLKIQPSEPRDSAVYFCASGLGTYSNQPQHFGDGTRLSIL.

The gene calls are TRBV29-1 and TRBJ2-7, with a possible D match to TRBD1 (6 bases). The CDR3 extends over 13 amino acids. CDR1 and CDR2 (germline): SQVTM, ANQGSEA. The ends were cut back, 5 bases at V and 0 bases at J, with 11 bases in the middle. This chain's CDR3 is CSVRLGGSYEQYF. The CDR3, as DNA: TGCAGCGTTCGATTAGGGGGCTCCTACGAGCAGTACTTC.

The rearrangement joins TRBV7-9 to TRBJ1-3, with D uncertain. V lost 5 bases to trimming and J lost 3 bases, with 17 bases between them. This CDR3 contains 16 residues. Germline assignment: CDR1 SEHNR and CDR2 FQNEAQ (reference sequence). CDR3 coding DNA: TGTGCCAGCAGCCAAACCTCCGGCGGAGGTGGAAACACCATATATTTT. It encodes CASSQTSGGGGNTIYF.

As for this clone: Other DNA sequences from this sample encode an identical CDR3 as well. The chain joins TRBV28 to TRBJ2-3; TRBD2 matches 7 bases. This CDR3 region has 15 residues. J gave up 0 bases and V 5 bases, and 5 bases lay outside the gene matches. In germline, CDR1 is MDHEN, CDR2 SYDVKM. CDR3 in DNA: TGTGCCAGCAGTCCCTCGGGGGGAAGCACAGATACGCAGTATTTT. Protein product: CASSPSGGSTDTQYF.

This sequence joins TRBV18 and TRBJ2-2; weak D call: TRBD1 (6 bases). This CDR3 region has 14 residues. CDR1 and CDR2 from the germline V gene are KGHSH and LQKENI. V was cut by 4 bases and J by 7 bases, with 13 bases left in between. Here the CDR3 reads CASSLTGYDGELFF. As DNA, the CDR3 is TGTGCCAGCTCACTGACAGGTTACGACGGGGAGCTGTTTTTT.

This chain uses TRBV5-7 with TRBJ1-2, with 8 bases that match TRBD1. TRBV5-7 is annotated as an ORF whose role is uncertain. With V trimmed by 2 bases and J by 6 bases, 3 bases remained unmatched. The CDR3 is 13 residues long. CDR3 sequence (DNA): TGTGCCAGCAGCTTCGCAGGGGGCGATGGCTACACCTTC. Translating it yields CASSFAGGDGYTF.

This clone was counted between two and nine times. The V and J genes are TRBV29-1 and TRBJ2-3, with 12 bases identical to TRBD2. Trimming cost V 7 bases and J 2 bases; bases outside gene matches: 7. Germline CDR1 reads SQVTM; CDR2 reads ANQGSEA. CDR3 size: 15 residues. The CDR3 loop is CSANGLAGPTDTQYF. CDR3 bases: TGCAGCGCCAACGGACTAGCGGGGCCCACAGATACGCAGTATTTT.

This clone has just a few counts. The CDR3 is CASSLVGQGADTQYF. The CDR3, as DNA: TGTGCCAGCAGCTTAGTGGGACAGGGGGCAGATACGCAGTATTTT. This chain links TRBV7-6 with TRBJ2-3, with 11 positions matching TRBD1. CDR1 and CDR2 from the germline V gene are SGHVS and FNYEAQ. The CDR3 loop spans 15 amino acids. Trimming cost V 1 base and J 4 bases; bases outside gene matches: 1.

In its sample, this clone was seen a few times. The chain recombines TRBV6-5 with TRBJ2-1; the D is unclear. Germline V gene sequence: CDR1 MNHEY, CDR2 SVGAGI. V was cut by 8 bases and J by 4 bases, with 3 bases left in between. The CDR3 consists of 10 residues. The DNA for the CDR3 is TGTGCCAGCCGGTACAATGAGCAGTTCTTC. Translation: CASRYNEQFF.

V gene TRBV4-2 combines with J gene TRBJ1-4; TRBD1 is a possible D gene (5 bases). Trimming removed 1 base from V and 1 base from J, with 16 bases in between. The CDR3 has 18 residues. Germline assignment: CDR1 LGHNA and CDR2 YNFKEQ. Here the CDR3 DNA reads TGTGCCAGCAGCCAAGTTCCGGGGGAGGGTGGAACTAATGAAAAACTGTTTTTT. Protein: CASSQVPGEGGTNEKLFF.

The V gene is TRBV19, the J gene TRBJ1-6; TRBD1 aligns across 8 bases. The V gene's germline CDR1 is LNHDA and CDR2 SQIVND (reference sequence). V gave up 9 bases and J gave up 0 bases; unmatched junction bases: 7. The CDR3 is made up of 16 amino acids. The CDR3 DNA follows: TGTGCCAGCCGGGACAGGCAGAGCTCCTATAATTCACCCCTCCACTTT. Its translation is CASRDRQSSYNSPLHF.

The chain carries TRBV6-6 and TRBJ1-6; 9 nucleotides agree with TRBD1. Germline CDR1 reads MNHNY; CDR2 reads SVGAGI (reference sequence). The CDR3 extends over 13 amino acids. The ends lost 7 bases at V and 11 bases at J; junction bases unmatched: 6. The CDR3 nucleotides are TGTGCCAGCACCAGACAGGGGGTAGCACCCCTCCACTTT. It is translated as CASTRQGVAPLHF.

This clone was counted only a few times. J is TRBJ1-2 and V is TRBV6-5; D is ambiguous. CDR1 and CDR2 from the germline V gene are MNHEY and SVGAGI. The CDR3 is 14 amino acids. Trimming pared 5 bases from V and 3 bases from J, leaving 13 bases between. In DNA, the CDR3 is TGTGCCAGCAGTGAGAACAGAGCTGACTATGGCTACACCTTC. It codes for CASSENRADYGYTF.

The sample holds a few counts of this clone. This chain connects TRBV7-2 to TRBJ2-5; D is undetermined. The germline V and J ends were trimmed by 4 bases and 7 bases, with 16 bases remaining between them. This CDR3 comprises 14 residues. Germline CDR1 and CDR2: SGHTA and FQGNSA. The CDR3 protein is CASSSRLVSGTQYF. The CDR3 nucleotides are TGTGCCAGCAGCTCTCGACTTGTATCGGGGACCCAGTACTTC.

The chain couples TRBV7-3 to TRBJ2-3, with a possible D match to TRBD2 (6 bases). V gave up 5 bases and J gave up 5 bases, with 11 bases separating them. CDR1 SGHTA and CDR2 FQGTGA come from the germline V gene. The CDR3 length is 13 residues. The CDR3 DNA reads as TGTGCCAGCAGCCGCCGCGGGGTAGATACGCAGTATTTT. Protein product: CASSRRGVDTQYF.

CDR3: CASSAQGAMNTEAFF. In nucleotides, the CDR3 is TGTGCCAGCAGCGCACAGGGGGCTATGAACACTGAAGCTTTCTTT. The chain links TRBV7-2 to TRBJ1-1; TRBD1 matches at 9 bases. V gave up 5 bases and J gave up 0 bases; unmatched junction bases: 4. Per the germline V gene, CDR1 is SGHTA and CDR2 is FQGNSA. The CDR3 sequence is 15 residues long.

This clone showed up just a few times. V usage is TRBV6-6 and J usage is TRBJ2-5, with 7 bases that match TRBD1. The DNA end is more similar to TRBJ2-7, so the J call may be wrong. This CDR3 contains 13 residues. CDR1 and CDR2 (germline): MNHNY, SVGAGI (reference sequence). The CDR3 DNA reads TGTGCCAGCAGAAGGGACAGAGGATACGAGCAGTACTTC. Residues: CASRRDRGYEQYF.

The rearrangement links TRBV2 to TRBJ1-4, with D perhaps TRBD1 (6 bases). The CDR3 has 14 amino acids. Per germline, CDR1 SNHLY and CDR2 FYNNEI. V lost 6 bases and J lost 7, with 15 bases in between. CDR3 in amino acids: CASSAQGYVEKLFF. In DNA, the CDR3 is TGTGCCAGCAGCGCACAGGGATACGTTGAAAAACTGTTTTTT.

This clone occurred once. This chain connects TRBV18 to TRBJ2-3, with D maybe TRBD1 (6 bases). This CDR3 contains 16 residues. Trimming took off 4 bases at V and 0 bases at J, with 14 bases between the two ends. Germline loops: CDR1 KGHSH, CDR2 LQKENI. This CDR3 is CASSRVTGPSTDTQYF. The CDR3 bases are TGTGCCAGCTCACGCGTAACAGGGCCTAGCACAGATACGCAGTATTTT.

The chain employs TRBV9 and TRBJ2-1; 12 bases map to TRBD1. Germline trimming cut 2 bases from V and 6 bases from J; bases unmatched to any gene: 3. This CDR3 is built from 15 residues. Germline V gene sequence: CDR1 SGDLS, CDR2 YYNGEE. CDR3 DNA: TGTGCCAGCAGCGTGGGGGGACAGGGGGCCAATGAGCAGTTCTTC. This sequence encodes CASSVGGQGANEQFF.

The chain combines TRBV7-2 with TRBJ2-5; TRBD2 matches 11 bases. The CDR3 sequence is 14 residues long. Germline-derived CDR1 and CDR2 are SGHTA and FQGNSA. V shed 6 bases, J shed 3 bases, and the junction held 3 bases outside the gene matches. CDR3 protein: CASSLAGGKETQYF. The DNA of the CDR3 is TGTGCCAGCAGTCTAGCGGGGGGTAAAGAGACCCAGTACTTC.

The chain recombines TRBV9 with TRBJ1-2; D not resolved. The CDR3 has 12 amino acids. The V end was cut by 2 bases, the J end by 4 bases, with 6 bases between. Germline V lookup: CDR1 SGDLS, CDR2 YYNGEE. For the CDR3, the DNA is TGTGCCAGCAGCGTTGGCGGCTATGGCTACACCTTC. This codes for CASSVGGYGYTF.

The chain has TRBV5-1 and TRBJ2-3, with D tentatively TRBD1 (6 bases). With 0 bases removed from V and 3 bases from J, the gap between germline ends came to 14 bases. Germline values: CDR1 SGHRS, CDR2 YFSETQ. This CDR3 contains 16 residues. CDR3 sequence (DNA): TGCGCCAGCAGCTTGGTGGGACATCACACAACAGATACGCAGTATTTT. Translating gives CASSLVGHHTTDTQYF.

This clone came up a few times. This CDR3 is also generated by other DNA sequences in the sample. The chain carries TRBV5-1 and TRBJ2-7, with D possibly being TRBD1 (6 bases). This CDR3 has 14 amino acids. V was cut by 0 bases and J by 3 bases, with 10 bases left in between. Germline V gene lookup returns CDR1 SGHRS and CDR2 YFSETQ. CDR3 nucleotide sequence: TGCGCCAGCAGCTTGGAGGCAGGGGTCTACGAGCAGTACTTC. Translation: CASSLEAGVYEQYF.

This clone occurred a few times. The J gene is TRBJ2-7, the V gene TRBV7-9, with 11 bases fitting TRBD1. Germline V lookup: CDR1 SEHNR, CDR2 FQNEAQ (reference sequence). V was pared by 5 bases and J by 4 bases, with 13 bases of the junction left unmatched. CDR3 length: 17 amino acids. This chain's CDR3 is CASSLRKTGTGGYEQYF. The CDR3 region has the DNA TGTGCCAGCAGCCTCCGAAAGACCGGGACAGGGGGTTACGAGCAGTACTTC.

The J gene is TRBJ2-7, the V gene TRBV25-1; 9 nucleotides agree with TRBD1. The CDR3 is 15 residues long. V lost 2 bases, J lost 2 bases, and 4 bases stayed unmatched. Germline V lookup: CDR1 MGHDK, CDR2 SYGVNS. The CDR3 is CASSEARTGAYEQYF. CDR3 bases: TGTGCCAGCAGTGAAGCCCGGACAGGGGCCTACGAGCAGTACTTC.